Presented here are 22 T cell receptor beta chains from one specimen sequenced in a study of T-cell reconstitution after alpha-beta-depleted transplantation in children. Preparing the TCRbeta library involved the use of unique molecular identifiers. TCRdb reprocessed the PCR reads with MiXCR, giving one entry per CDR3 protein. The sample includes almost 600,000 distinct CDR3 sequences, over 20% of them seen just once. The sequences come from PBMCs, collected before TCRalphabeta/CD19-depleted stem cell transplant. These receptors were obtained from a boy in the first two years of life with Wiskott-Aldrich syndrome, due to receive a stem cell transplant.

The chain is built from TRBV3-1 and TRBJ1-2, with a tentative D call TRBD1 (5 bases). Germline lookup yields CDR1 LGHDT and CDR2 YNNKEL (reference sequence). This CDR3 is built from 14 residues. V gave up 0 bases and J gave up 7 bases, with 12 bases separating them. The CDR3 DNA sequence: TGTGCCAGCAGCCAAGAAGGGGAGTCGGTTGGCTACACCTTC. This gives the protein CASSQEGESVGYTF.

The chain uses TRBV5-1 and TRBJ1-6, with TRBD1 as a possible D gene (6 bases). The CDR3 loop spans 15 amino acids. Trimming pared 0 bases from V and 9 bases from J, leaving 13 bases between. Germline V gene sequence: CDR1 SGHRS, CDR2 YFSETQ. Here the CDR3 DNA reads TGCGCCAGCAGCTTGGAAACAGGGATGGGTTCACCCCTCCACTTT. Its protein is CASSLETGMGSPLHF.

The chain combines TRBV5-1 with TRBJ2-7, with 7 bases fitting TRBD1. Trimming at V came to 7 bases and at J to 1 base, leaving 8 bases not matched to a gene. Germline V gene sequence: CDR1 SGHRS, CDR2 YFSETQ. The CDR3 loop spans 14 amino acids. The CDR3 DNA sequence: TGCGCCAGCGGGCGAGGGACAGTTTCCTACGAGCAGTACTTC. Protein sequence: CASGRGTVSYEQYF.

This clonotype was observed a handful of times. J is TRBJ2-7 and V is TRBV2; D is unclear. Germline V CDR1 and CDR2: SNHLY, FYNNEI. V was trimmed by 3 bases and J by 3 bases, leaving 9 bases between them. This CDR3 spans 13 amino acids. CDR3 DNA sequence: TGTGCCAGCAGTGAGGAGCGATACTACGAGCAGTACTTC. It specifies CASSEERYYEQYF. Full variable domain (rest looked up from reference TRBV2 and TRBJ2-7): EPEVTQTPSHQVTQMGQEVILRCVPISNHLYFYWYRQILGQKVEFLVSFYNNEISEKSEIFDDQFSVERPDGSNFTLKIRSTKLEDSAMYFCASSEERYYEQYFGPGTRLTVT.

This clonotype was detected only once. The chain employs TRBV27 and TRBJ2-7, with TRBD1 matching 7 bases. Germline trimming cut 3 bases from V and 3 bases from J; bases unmatched to any gene: 8. The CDR3 sequence is 15 residues long. CDR1 MNHEY and CDR2 SMNVEV come from the germline V gene (reference sequence). The CDR3 sequence is CASSFSGTEYYEQYF. The CDR3 DNA sequence: TGTGCCAGCAGTTTCTCGGGGACAGAGTACTACGAGCAGTACTTC.

The J gene is TRBJ2-5, the V gene TRBV4-1, with TRBD2 identical over 8 bases. Per germline, CDR1 MGHRA and CDR2 YSYEKL. CDR3 length equals 16 residues. V was pared by 4 bases and J by 3 bases, with 10 bases of the junction left unmatched. The CDR3 bases are TGCGCCAGCAGCCGGACCGCGACTAGCGACGAAGAGACCCAGTACTTC. Protein: CASSRTATSDEETQYF.

This clonotype was seen a handful of times. The chain carries TRBV29-1 and TRBJ2-5; D may be TRBD1 (5 bases). Per germline, CDR1 SQVTM and CDR2 ANQGSEA. V shed 7 bases and J shed 5 bases, with 20 bases lying between them. CDR3 size: 14 residues. The CDR3 sequence: CSGWTIQRRETQYF. The CDR3 DNA reads as TGCAGCGGATGGACAATCCAAAGGCGGGAGACCCAGTACTTC. The full variable domain, in which reference TRBV29-1 and TRBJ2-5 provide the parts outside the CDR3, is SAVISQKPSRDICQRGTSLTIQCQVDSQVTMMFWYRQQPGQSLTLIATANQGSEATYESGFVIDKFPISRPNLTFSTLTVSNMSPEDSSIYLCSGWTIQRRETQYFGPGTRLLVL.

As for this clonotype: One junction end does not reproduce the germline sequence, and a read error may be involved. V and J are TRBV7-3 and TRBJ2-1; TRBD1 agrees at 7 bases. This CDR3 comprises 15 residues. Germline-derived CDR1 and CDR2 are SGHTA and FQGTGA. CDR3 DNA: TGTGCCAGCAGGTTAAGGGTCGCAGGGGGTAATGAGCAGTTCTTC. This sequence encodes CASRLRVAGGNEQFF.

J is TRBJ1-2 and V is TRBV5-6; TRBD1 matches 8 bases. Germline V gene lookup returns CDR1 SGHDT and CDR2 YYEEEE. The CDR3 consists of 15 residues. Trimming cost V 3 bases and J 4 bases; bases outside gene matches: 8. CDR3 in DNA: TGTGCCAGCAGCTATGACAGGGGCAGTACCTATGGCTACACCTTC. This gives the protein CASSYDRGSTYGYTF. Variable domain in full (rest from reference TRBV5-6 and TRBJ1-2): DAGVTQSPTHLIKTRGQQVTLRCSPKSGHDTVSWYQQALGQGPQFIFQYYEEEERQRGNFPDRFSGHQFPNYSSELNVNALLLGDSALYLCASSYDRGSTYGYTFGSGTRLTVV.

In nucleotides, the CDR3 is TGTGCCACCAGTGATGCCGGGACTCTTTCCGACAATGAGCAGTTCTTC. Amino acid sequence: CATSDAGTLSDNEQFF. The genes are TRBV24-1 and TRBJ2-1; maybe TRBD2 (6 bases). The length of the CDR3 is 16 residues. CDR1 is KGHDR, CDR2 SFDVKD, per germline. Trimming pared 3 bases from V and 5 bases from J, leaving 16 bases between.

This clonotype was observed a handful of times. The rearrangement joins TRBV10-3 to TRBJ2-2, with D possibly matching TRBD1 (6 bases). This CDR3 is 13 amino acids long. V was trimmed by 6 bases and J by 1 base, leaving 6 bases between them. The V gene's germline CDR1 is ENHRY and CDR2 SYGVKD. CDR3 bases: TGTGCCATCAGGACAGGGAACACCGGGGAGCTGTTTTTT. It specifies CAIRTGNTGELFF.

This clonotype was observed a handful of times. V gene TRBV19 combines with J gene TRBJ1-2; D not resolved. Per the germline V gene, CDR1 is LNHDA and CDR2 is SQIVND (reference sequence). The germline V and J ends were trimmed by 6 bases and 3 bases, with 11 bases remaining between them. This CDR3 has 13 amino acids. The CDR3 region has the DNA TGTGCCAGTAGATGGACCTTGGACTATGGCTACACCTTC. This encodes CASRWTLDYGYTF. The full variable domain, in which reference TRBV19 and TRBJ1-2 provide the parts outside the CDR3, is DGGITQSPKYLFRKEGQNVTLSCEQNLNHDAMYWYRQDPGQGLRLIYYSQIVNDFQKGDIAEGYSVSREKKESFPLTVTSAQKNPTAFYLCASRWTLDYGYTFGSGTRLTVV.

The chain carries TRBV5-5 and TRBJ1-3; D is unresolved. CDR1 and CDR2 (germline): SGHKS, YYEKEE (reference sequence). The CDR3 is 16 residues long. Trimming shortened V by 0 bases and J by 0 bases, and 10 bases separated the two germline ends. The CDR3: CASSLATASSGNTIYF. CDR3 sequence (DNA): TGTGCCAGCAGCTTGGCCACAGCTAGCTCTGGAAACACCATATATTTT.

This clonotype was seen more than once but under ten times. The chain couples TRBV18 to TRBJ2-2; D could derive from TRBD1 or TRBD2 (5 bases each). V dropped 5 bases and J dropped 6 bases, with 22 bases sitting between them. The germline V gene encodes CDR1 KGHSH and CDR2 LQKENI. This CDR3 has 17 residues. CDR3 in DNA: TGTGCCAGCTCAAGACTACCTCGTCAGGGTGAGGCCGGGGAGCTGTTTTTT. Amino acid sequence: CASSRLPRQGEAGELFF.

This chain links TRBV7-8 with TRBJ1-5; tentatively, D is TRBD1 (5 bases). V was trimmed by 5 bases and J by 11 bases, leaving 13 bases between them. The CDR3 covers 12 residues. Looked up from germline, CDR1 is SGHVS and CDR2 is FQNEAQ. This CDR3 is CASSHAGRAQHF. CDR3 nucleotides: TGTGCCAGCAGCCATGCGGGCAGGGCCCAGCATTTT.

The chain joins TRBV27 to TRBJ2-1; TRBD2 agrees at 7 bases. Germline V gene lookup returns CDR1 MNHEY and CDR2 SMNVEV (reference sequence). V dropped 4 bases and J dropped 0; count of bases not matched to a gene: 3. The CDR3 sequence is 15 residues long. In nucleotides, the CDR3 is TGTGCCAGCAGTTGGCGGGAGAGCTCCTACAATGAGCAGTTCTTC. Its protein is CASSWRESSYNEQFF.

The chain is built from TRBV7-7 and TRBJ2-1; TRBD2 agrees at 12 bases. Looked up from germline, CDR1 is SSHAT and CDR2 is FNYEAQ (reference sequence). With V trimmed by 5 bases and J by 9 bases, 11 bases remained unmatched. The CDR3 sequence is 16 residues long. The CDR3 region is CASSPTPSGRGVEQFF. As DNA, the CDR3 is TGTGCCAGCAGCCCCACCCCTAGCGGGAGGGGGGTTGAGCAGTTCTTC.

The genes are TRBV5-1 and TRBJ1-4; no clear D gene. V lost 1 base and J 0 bases, leaving 4 bases between the germline ends. CDR3 length: 14 amino acids. Germline V gene data show CDR1 as SGHRS and CDR2 as YFSETQ. The CDR3 DNA reads TGCGCCAGCAGCTTGTCTGCAACTAATGAAAAACTGTTTTTT. Protein: CASSLSATNEKLFF.

This clonotype occurred a few times. The V and J genes are TRBV7-9 and TRBJ2-3, with unresolved D. The V gene's germline CDR1 is SEHNR and CDR2 FQNEAQ (reference sequence). Trimming cost V 7 bases and J 15 bases, with 11 bases left between them. CDR3 length: 9 residues. Here the CDR3 reads CASTPLGYF. The DNA of the CDR3 is TGTGCCAGCACCCCCCTAGGCTATTTT.

V gene TRBV5-1 combines with J gene TRBJ2-7, with D tentatively TRBD2 (6 bases). Per the germline V gene, CDR1 is SGHRS and CDR2 is YFSETQ. V dropped 0 bases and J dropped 3 bases, with 10 bases sitting between them. CDR3 size: 14 residues. The CDR3 region has the DNA TGCGCCAGCAGCTTGGCCGGGAGTGACTACGAGCAGTACTTC. This encodes CASSLAGSDYEQYF.

This clonotype has more than one count but fewer than ten. The rearrangement uses TRBV7-2 and TRBJ2-3; tentative D call: TRBD2 (6 bases). The length of the CDR3 is 15 residues. V was trimmed by 1 base and J by 6 bases, leaving 14 bases between them. Looked up from germline, CDR1 is SGHTA and CDR2 is FQGNSA. Here the CDR3 DNA reads TGTGCCAGCAGCTTAGGGTGGCCGGCGGGGGATACGCAGTATTTT. This codes for CASSLGWPAGDTQYF.

This clonotype has more than one count but fewer than ten. The rearrangement joins TRBV6-1 to TRBJ1-4, with no clear D. Germline CDR1 and CDR2: MNHNS and SASEGT. The ends were cut back, 3 bases at V and 8 bases at J, with 1 base in the middle. This CDR3 has 10 residues. CDR3 region: CASSDEKLFF. The CDR3 DNA follows: TGTGCCAGCAGTGACGAAAAACTGTTTTTT.